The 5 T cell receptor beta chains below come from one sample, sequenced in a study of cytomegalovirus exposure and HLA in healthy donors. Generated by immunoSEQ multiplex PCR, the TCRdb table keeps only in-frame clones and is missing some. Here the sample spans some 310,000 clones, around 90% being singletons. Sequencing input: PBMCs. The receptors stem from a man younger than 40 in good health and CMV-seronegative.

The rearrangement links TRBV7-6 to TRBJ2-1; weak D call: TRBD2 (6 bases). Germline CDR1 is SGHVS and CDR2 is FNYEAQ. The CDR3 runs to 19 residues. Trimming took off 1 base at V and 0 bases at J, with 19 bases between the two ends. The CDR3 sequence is CASSLVAALYESSYNEQFF. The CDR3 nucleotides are TGTGCCAGCAGCTTAGTAGCGGCCCTGTACGAGAGCTCCTACAATGAGCAGTTCTTC.

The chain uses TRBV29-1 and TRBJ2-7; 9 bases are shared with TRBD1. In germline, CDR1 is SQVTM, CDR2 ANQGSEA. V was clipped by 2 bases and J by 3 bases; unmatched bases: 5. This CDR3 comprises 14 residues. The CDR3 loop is CSVEIGTGFYEQYF. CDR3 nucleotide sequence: TGCAGCGTTGAAATCGGGACAGGGTTCTACGAGCAGTACTTC.

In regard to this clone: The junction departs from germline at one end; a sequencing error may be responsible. The CDR3 coding sequence is TGTGCCAGCAGCTTGGAGACGGGGAGAGAGCCCCAGTACTTC. It encodes CASSLETGREPQYF. The chain uses TRBV5-4 and TRBJ2-5; tentative D call: TRBD2 (5 bases). CDR1 and CDR2 from the germline V gene are SGHNT and YYREEE (reference sequence). The length of the CDR3 is 14 residues.

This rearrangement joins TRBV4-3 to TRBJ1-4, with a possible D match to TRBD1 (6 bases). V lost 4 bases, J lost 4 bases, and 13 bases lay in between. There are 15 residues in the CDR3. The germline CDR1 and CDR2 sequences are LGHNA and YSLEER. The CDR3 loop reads CASSPGDGLNEKLFF. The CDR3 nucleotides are TGCGCCAGCAGCCCAGGGGACGGCCTTAATGAAAAACTGTTTTTT.

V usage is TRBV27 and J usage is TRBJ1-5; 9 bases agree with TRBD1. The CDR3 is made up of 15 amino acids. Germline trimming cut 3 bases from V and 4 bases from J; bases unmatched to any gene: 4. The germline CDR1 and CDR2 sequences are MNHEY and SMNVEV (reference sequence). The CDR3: CASSFAGTGNQPQHF. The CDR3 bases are TGTGCCAGCAGTTTCGCCGGGACAGGGAATCAGCCCCAGCATTTT.